This TCR beta chain was captured by sequencing in a study of spatial heterogeneity in lung cancer. Time point specified: sample taken at primary tumor resection. Whole RNA from tumor, nontumor lung or frozen PBMC was sequenced unsorted. The cohort: approximately 66 early-stage, untreated non-small cell lung cancer patients. This clonotype was found a few times. Its antigen is currently unknown. TCRdb reprocessed the 5' RACE reads with MiXCR, giving one entry per CDR3 protein. Altogether some 87,000 distinct CDR3 sequences are present, around 10% being singletons, with the ten largest covering 6.9%. Notes on the study in general: Expanded tumor TCRs that were ubiquitous appeared in blood more at resection than follow-up.

The CDR3 totals 15 residues. The ends lost 4 bases at V and 8 bases at J; junction bases unmatched: 10. CDR1 is MNHEY, CDR2 SMNVEV, per germline (reference sequence). The rearrangement uses TRBV27 and TRBJ2-1, with TRBD2 matching over 8 bases. The material sequenced was PBMCs, taken at surgery. The clonotype originates from a male donor with early-stage non-small cell lung cancer. The DNA of the CDR3 is TGTGCCAGCAGTTCAGCCGGACTAGCTCGCGATGAGCAGTTCTTC. As protein: CASSSAGLARDEQFF.